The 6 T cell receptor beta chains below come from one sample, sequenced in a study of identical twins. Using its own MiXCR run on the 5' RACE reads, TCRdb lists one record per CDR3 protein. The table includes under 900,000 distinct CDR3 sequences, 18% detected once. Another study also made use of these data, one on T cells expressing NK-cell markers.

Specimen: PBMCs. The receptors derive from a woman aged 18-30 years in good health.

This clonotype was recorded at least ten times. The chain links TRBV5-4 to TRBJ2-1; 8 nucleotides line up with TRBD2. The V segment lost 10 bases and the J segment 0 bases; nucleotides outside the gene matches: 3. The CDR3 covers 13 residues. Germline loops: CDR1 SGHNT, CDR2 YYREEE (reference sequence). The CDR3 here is CAGGGNSYNEQFF. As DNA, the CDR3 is TGTGCCGGCGGGGGGAACTCCTACAATGAGCAGTTCTTC.

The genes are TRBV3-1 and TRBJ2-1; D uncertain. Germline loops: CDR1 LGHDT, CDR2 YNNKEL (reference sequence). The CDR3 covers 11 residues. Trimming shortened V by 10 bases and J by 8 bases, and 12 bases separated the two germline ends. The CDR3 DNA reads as TGTGCCACCCCCGTCAGCCATGAGCAGTTCTTC. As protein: CATPVSHEQFF.

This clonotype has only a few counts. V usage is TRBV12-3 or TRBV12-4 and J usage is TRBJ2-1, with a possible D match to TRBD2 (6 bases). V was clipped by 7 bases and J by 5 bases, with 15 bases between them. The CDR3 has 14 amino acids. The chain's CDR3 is CASTADYPDNEQFF. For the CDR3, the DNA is TGTGCCAGCACCGCGGACTACCCTGACAATGAGCAGTTCTTC.

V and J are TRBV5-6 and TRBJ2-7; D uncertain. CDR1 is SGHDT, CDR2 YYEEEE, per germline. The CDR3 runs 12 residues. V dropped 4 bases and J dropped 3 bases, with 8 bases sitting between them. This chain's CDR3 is CASSTQNYEQYF. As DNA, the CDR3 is TGTGCCAGCAGCACTCAGAACTACGAGCAGTACTTC. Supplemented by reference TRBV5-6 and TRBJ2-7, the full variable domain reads DAGVTQSPTHLIKTRGQQVTLRCSPKSGHDTVSWYQQALGQGPQFIFQYYEEEERQRGNFPDRFSGHQFPNYSSELNVNALLLGDSALYLCASSTQNYEQYFGPGTRLTVT.

CDR3 sequence: CASSRGQGVTEAFF. The CDR3 coding sequence is TGTGCCAGCAGCCGGGGACAGGGGGTCACTGAAGCTTTCTTT. The chain joins TRBV3-1 to TRBJ1-1; 11 positions agree with TRBD1. Germline V gives CDR1 LGHDT, CDR2 YNNKEL (reference sequence). The CDR3 is 14 residues long. With 4 bases clipped from V and 4 bases from J, the junction kept 2 bases outside the gene matches. Using reference TRBV3-1 and TRBJ1-1 for the parts outside the CDR3, the full variable domain is DTAVSQTPKYLVTQMGNDKSIKCEQNLGHDTMYWYKQDSKKFLKIMFSYNNKELIINETVPNRFSPKSPDKAHLNLHINSLELGDSAVYFCASSRGQGVTEAFFGQGTRLTVV.

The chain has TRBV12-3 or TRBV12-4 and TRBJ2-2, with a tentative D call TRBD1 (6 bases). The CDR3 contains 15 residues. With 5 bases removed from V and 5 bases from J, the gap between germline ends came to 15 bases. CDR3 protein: CASSPRNRATGELFF. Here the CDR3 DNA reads TGTGCCAGCAGTCCCCGTAACAGGGCGACCGGGGAGCTGTTTTTT.